Reported below is one TCR beta chain. This sample stems from a study of shared clonotypes between healthy human individuals. Unsorted PBMC replicate PCRs drew on 300 ng DNA, representing 25,000 to 30,000 T cell genomes. Libraries were prepared by immunoSEQ multiplex PCR; TCRdb keeps only in-frame clonotypes and omits some of them. The sample contains hundreds of thousands of clones, approximately 80% of which appear only once. Germline V CDR1 and CDR2: MNHEY, SMNVEV (reference sequence). CDR3 length: 15 residues. J lost 7 bases, V lost 2 bases, and 6 bases had no gene match. This sequence joins TRBV27 and TRBJ1-4, with 8 positions matching TRBD1. This receptor was identified in a woman aged 40 to 55 in good health. Some clones in this sample may be carry-over from other donors' samples. The source material was PBMCs. CDR3 protein: CASSLRTGLAEKLFF. The DNA for the CDR3 is TGTGCCAGCAGTTTAAGGACAGGGTTGGCTGAAAAACTGTTTTTT.